A selection of T cell receptor beta chains follows, all from one sample in a study of blood T cell repertoires in COVID-19. Profiling relied on immunoSEQ multiplex PCR, and the TCRdb table lists in-frame clones only, not all of them. This table holds hundreds of thousands of clones, about 86% found once. The source material was peripheral blood. These receptors were collected from a woman in her 70s with COVID-19, enrolled during active disease. Each CDR3 is given with its conserved first and last residue. The D gene is left open where the match is weak. A row's size may be missing; if present it is once, few, many or a size class.

TRBD1	-	16	TRBJ1-5	TRBV5-1	TGCGCCAGCAGCTTATCCGGGACAGGGAGCAATCAGCCCCAGCATTTT	CASSLSGTGSNQPQHF
TRBD1	-	15	TRBJ2-1	TRBV6-5	TGTGCCAGCAGTTATTCCCCGGGACAGCCCAATGAGCAGTTCTTC	CASSYSPGQPNEQFF
TRBD1	-	15	TRBJ1-2	TRBV4-3	TGCGCCAGCAGCCAAGTGGCAGGGGGTGCGTATGGCTACACCTTC	CASSQVAGGAYGYTF
-	-	13	TRBJ1-1	TRBV6-5	TGTGCCAGCATGCGGCGGGCGTACACTGAAGCTTTCTTT	CASMRRAYTEAFF
-	-	12	TRBJ1-1	TRBV19	TGTGCCAGTACCTCCGGGAGAACTGAAGCTTTCTTT	CASTSGRTEAFF
TRBD1	-	15	TRBJ2-1	TRBV5-1	TGCGCCAGCAGCTTGGGAGACAGGGCTTACAATGAGCAGTTCTTC	CASSLGDRAYNEQFF
-	-	12	TRBJ2-7	TRBV6-5	TGTGCCAGCAGTTATCGGGGTGACGAGCAGTACTTC	CASSYRGDEQYF
TRBD2	-	15	TRBJ2-5	TRBV9	TGTGCCAGCAGCGTAAGCGGGGTCAGACAAGAGACCCAGTACTTC	CASSVSGVRQETQYF
-	-	12	TRBJ1-2	TRBV6-2/TRBV6-3	TGTGCCAGCAGTTACTCGACATCGGGCTACACCTTC	CASSYSTSGYTF
TRBD1	-	17	TRBJ1-2	TRBV4-2	TGTGCCAGCAGCCAAGATGCTTCGGACAGGGGGACGAGGGGCTACACCTTC	CASSQDASDRGTRGYTF
-	few	15	TRBJ2-7	TRBV9	TGTGCCAGCAGCGTAAGTGTGGACAGTCTCCACGAGCAGTACTTC	CASSVSVDSLHEQYF
-	-	13	TRBJ2-1	TRBV5-6	TGTGCCAGCAGCTTACGTTCAAGTGGGGCGGAAGTCTTC	CASSLRSSGAEVF
TRBD1	-	13	TRBJ1-4	TRBV9	TGTGCCAGCAGCGATGGGACAGGGTTGGAACTGTTTTTT	CASSDGTGLELFF
-	many	14	TRBJ2-3	TRBV7-9	TGTGCCAGCAGCTTAGGACAGAGGTGGGATACGCAGTATTTT	CASSLGQRWDTQYF
-	-	14	TRBJ2-7	TRBV19	TGTGCCAGTAGTATACAGGTAGACTCCTACGAGCAGTACTTC	CASSIQVDSYEQYF
-	-	14	TRBJ1-1	TRBV6-5	TGTGCCAGCACCTCAAAGACGGGGAGGGCTGAAGCTTTCTTT	CASTSKTGRAEAFF
TRBD1	-	14	TRBJ1-5	TRBV19	TGTGCCAGTAGTGGACAGGCCTGGGGGCAGCCCCAGCATTTT	CASSGQAWGQPQHF
TRBD1	-	16	TRBJ2-4	TRBV4-3	TGCGCCAGCAGCCAAGAAACAGGGGGCAGATTAAACATTCAGTACTTC	CASSQETGGRLNIQYF
TRBD1	-	17	TRBJ2-7	TRBV5-1	TGCGCCAGCAGCTTCCCGGACAGGGCCGAATTCCGATACGAGCAGTACTTC	CASSFPDRAEFRYEQYF
-	-	14	TRBJ1-1	TRBV7-3	TGTGCCAGCAGCCCCGGTGGTTTCTCCACTGAAGCTTTCTTT	CASSPGGFSTEAFF
-	-	14	TRBJ1-1	TRBV6-5	TGTGCCAGCACTCCGGGTGGGGGGATCACTGAAGCTTTCTTT	CASTPGGGITEAFF
-	-	12	TRBJ1-4	TRBV7-9	TGTGCCAGCAGCTTAGAGGGGGAAAAACTGTTTTTT	CASSLEGEKLFF
-	-	13	TRBJ1-1	TRBV24-1	TGTGCCACCAGCCTCCACCCCTGGAGTGAAGCTTTCTTT	CATSLHPWSEAFF
-	once	14	TRBJ1-1	TRBV5-6	TGTGCCAGCAGCCTCTACGCCACGAACACTGAAGCTTTCTTT	CASSLYATNTEAFF
-	-	12	TRBJ1-2	TRBV7-9	TGTGCCAGCAGCTTAGAGACGAGGGGCTACACCTTC	CASSLETRGYTF
TRBD1	few	14	TRBJ1-1	TRBV3-1/TRBV3-2	TGTGCCAGCACCCCAGGGACAGGGAACACTGAAGCTTTCTTT	CASTPGTGNTEAFF
TRBD2	-	14	TRBJ2-3	TRBV6-2/TRBV6-3	TGTGCCAGCAGTATGTCTAGCGGGGGGGCCTCGCAGTATTTT	CASSMSSGGASQYF
-	-	17	TRBJ2-2	TRBV2	TGTGCCAGCAGTTTCCCGCGCGGGGGCCTAAACACCGGGGAGCTGTTTTTT	CASSFPRGGLNTGELFF
-	-	15	TRBJ2-5	TRBV5-6	TGTGCCAGCAGCAATTTCCAGGGATCCGAAGAGACCCAGTACTTC	CASSNFQGSEETQYF
-	-	14	TRBJ1-2	TRBV19	TGTGCCAGTACGACGACCGAGGATCTCTATGGCTACACCTTC	CASTTTEDLYGYTF
TRBD1	-	12	TRBJ1-1	TRBV29-1	TGCAGCGCCGACAGGGTCGGCACTGAAGCTTTCTTT	CSADRVGTEAFF
TRBD1	-	17	TRBJ1-4	TRBV5-1	TGCGCCAGCAGCTCGGGAACCGGGACAGCCTCTAATGAAAAACTGTTTTTT	CASSSGTGTASNEKLFF
-	-	15	TRBJ2-7	TRBV5-4	TGTGCCAGCAGCCGAAATACCGGGGTCTCCTACGAGCAGTACTTC	CASSRNTGVSYEQYF